These 21 T cell receptor beta chains were all obtained from the same sample, sequenced in a study of T cell clonotyping in hematopoietic cell transplantation. The sample's time point: recipient sample about 28 days before transplant, after cytoreduction. Method: immunoSEQ multiplex PCR; TCRdb's copy keeps in-frame clones and lacks some. The sample has 75,000 to 95,000 clones, 90% to 97% seen once; the top ten hold under 2%. This specimen consisted of peripheral blood mononuclear cells, obtained before stem cell transplant. All receptors come from a woman aged 45 to 65 with acute myeloid leukemia. Some clones in this sample may be carry-over from other donors' samples.

This rearrangement joins TRBV27 to TRBJ1-1; unclear D gene. CDR3 length: 13 residues. Germline values: CDR1 MNHEY, CDR2 SMNVEV (reference sequence). V lost 0 bases to trimming and J lost 5 bases, with 7 bases between them. The CDR3 DNA reads TGTGCCAGCAGTTTATCGATGGGGACTGAAGCTTTCTTT. This codes for CASSLSMGTEAFF.

The chain has TRBV5-6 and TRBJ2-7; D unclear. Germline V gene sequence: CDR1 SGHDT, CDR2 YYEEEE. CDR3 length: 13 amino acids. Trimming cost V 1 base and J 5 bases, with 10 bases left between them. The CDR3 DNA follows: TGTGCCAGCAGCTTGAGGGCCTTTAACGAGCAGTACTTC. Its translation is CASSLRAFNEQYF.

The genes are TRBV6-5 and TRBJ2-7; TRBD1 agrees at 7 bases. The V segment lost 5 bases and the J segment 6 bases; nucleotides outside the gene matches: 1. The CDR3 runs to 11 residues. Germline CDR1 reads MNHEY; CDR2 reads SVGAGI. The CDR3 protein is CASSRQGEQYF. The CDR3 DNA sequence: TGTGCCAGCAGTCGACAGGGCGAGCAGTACTTC.

V is TRBV19 and J is TRBJ2-7; 8 positions match TRBD1. Germline assignment: CDR1 LNHDA and CDR2 SQIVND (reference sequence). Germline trimming cut 6 bases from V and 0 bases from J; bases unmatched to any gene: 4. CDR3 length: 14 residues. CDR3 sequence reads: CASSRDRSSYEQYF. CDR3 coding DNA: TGTGCCAGTAGCCGGGACAGGAGCTCCTACGAGCAGTACTTC. Using reference TRBV19 and TRBJ2-7 for the parts outside the CDR3, the full variable domain is DGGITQSPKYLFRKEGQNVTLSCEQNLNHDAMYWYRQDPGQGLRLIYYSQIVNDFQKGDIAEGYSVSREKKESFPLTVTSAQKNPTAFYLCASSRDRSSYEQYFGPGTRLTVT.

The rearrangement joins TRBV29-1 to TRBJ1-2; 8 positions agree with TRBD1. The CDR3 contains 12 residues. Germline trimming cut 3 bases from V and 11 bases from J; bases unmatched to any gene: 8. Germline V lookup: CDR1 SQVTM, CDR2 ANQGSEA. The CDR3 spells CSVDSWDRLYTF. CDR3 nucleotides: TGCAGCGTTGATAGTTGGGACAGGCTATACACCTTC.

This clone appeared a few times. The DNA for the CDR3 is TGCGCCAGCAGCCCTGAAAGGGGAGATACGCAGTATTTT. Protein sequence: CASSPERGDTQYF. The chain recombines TRBV5-1 with TRBJ2-3; a weak D match, TRBD1 (5 bases). Germline values: CDR1 SGHRS, CDR2 YFSETQ. The CDR3 sequence is 13 residues long. Trimming took off 4 bases at V and 5 bases at J, with 11 bases between the two ends.

V usage is TRBV4-2 and J usage is TRBJ1-1, with 7 bases matching TRBD1. CDR1 LGHNA and CDR2 YNFKEQ come from the germline V gene. The CDR3 loop spans 16 amino acids. After removal of 1 base from V and 1 base from J, the junction contained 6 bases not matched to a gene. In nucleotides, the CDR3 is TGTGCCAGCAGCCAAGTTACGACAGGGTGGAACACTGAAGCTTTCTTT. Protein product: CASSQVTTGWNTEAFF.

The genes are TRBV5-1 and TRBJ2-3; tentatively, D is TRBD1 (6 bases). The CDR3 contains 15 residues. V was cut by 0 bases and J by 1 base, with 9 bases left in between. Germline loops: CDR1 SGHRS, CDR2 YFSETQ. This chain's CDR3 is CASSLVGAGTDTQYF. CDR3 bases: TGCGCCAGCAGCTTGGTGGGGGCCGGCACAGATACGCAGTATTTT.

The rearrangement links TRBV6-6 to TRBJ1-2; D is undetermined. V lost 8 bases and J 5 bases, leaving 12 bases between the germline ends. CDR1 MNHNY and CDR2 SVGAGI come from the germline V gene (reference sequence). This CDR3 is built from 12 residues. CDR3: CASLALLYGYTF. DNA of the CDR3: TGTGCCAGCCTAGCCCTACTATATGGCTACACCTTC.

The J gene is TRBJ2-7, the V gene TRBV30; possible D gene TRBD2, 5 bases. Germline V gene lookup returns CDR1 GTSNPN and CDR2 SVGIG (reference sequence). There are 12 residues in the CDR3. The germline V and J ends were trimmed by 0 bases and 7 bases, with 10 bases remaining between them. CDR3: CAWSVAVGEQYF. The CDR3 region has the DNA TGTGCCTGGAGTGTAGCGGTCGGGGAGCAGTACTTC. Combining the CDR3 with reference TRBV30 and TRBJ2-7 gives the whole variable domain SQTIHQWPATLVQPVGSPLSLECTVEGTSNPNLYWYRQAAGRGLQLLFYSVGIGQISSEVPQNLSASRPQDRQFILSSKKLLLSDSGFYLCAWSVAVGEQYFGPGTRLTVT.

The chain joins TRBV6-5 to TRBJ1-2; 10 bases are shared with TRBD1. This CDR3 spans 15 amino acids. V dropped 5 bases and J dropped 4; count of bases not matched to a gene: 7. The V gene's germline CDR1 is MNHEY and CDR2 SVGAGI. CDR3 protein: CASSPTWTGGYGYTF. CDR3 nucleotide sequence: TGTGCCAGCAGTCCGACTTGGACAGGGGGCTATGGCTACACCTTC.

This CDR3 is CASSGIGTGFGYTF. As DNA, the CDR3 is TGTGCCAGCAGTGGGATCGGGACAGGGTTTGGCTACACCTTC. The genes are TRBV2 and TRBJ1-2; 9 bases match TRBD1. V shed 4 bases, J shed 7 bases, and the junction held 7 bases outside the gene matches. Germline values: CDR1 SNHLY, CDR2 FYNNEI. CDR3 length: 14 residues.

The chain uses TRBV20-1 and TRBJ1-1, with no clear D. CDR1 and CDR2 (germline): DFQATT, SNEGSKA (reference sequence). The CDR3 has 11 amino acids. Deletions cut 7 bases from V and 2 bases from J, with 8 bases between. The CDR3 DNA reads as TGCAGTGTTGGAGTAAACACTGAAGCTTTCTTT. Protein product: CSVGVNTEAFF.

This sequence joins TRBV14 and TRBJ2-7; tentative D call: TRBD2 (6 bases). Per germline, CDR1 SGHDN and CDR2 FVKESK. V shed 1 base and J shed 0 bases, with 10 bases lying between them. The CDR3 loop spans 15 amino acids. The CDR3 DNA is TGTGCCAGCAGCCAAGGTTTGCGGGACTCCTACGAGCAGTACTTC. It encodes CASSQGLRDSYEQYF.

The chain has TRBV30 and TRBJ1-1, with 8 nucleotides matching TRBD1. The CDR3 is 14 residues long. The junction had 3 bases not matched to a gene; V was cut back by 0 bases and J by 3 bases. Germline CDR1 is GTSNPN and CDR2 is SVGIG (reference sequence). The CDR3 loop is CAWSVGQGYTEAFF. The CDR3 nucleotides read TGTGCCTGGAGTGTCGGACAGGGTTACACTGAAGCTTTCTTT. The variable domain in full, completed from reference TRBV30 and TRBJ1-1, reads SQTIHQWPATLVQPVGSPLSLECTVEGTSNPNLYWYRQAAGRGLQLLFYSVGIGQISSEVPQNLSASRPQDRQFILSSKKLLLSDSGFYLCAWSVGQGYTEAFFGQGTRLTVV.

The J gene is TRBJ2-5, the V gene TRBV4-2; 8 bases match TRBD1. The CDR3 is 16 residues long. Germline lookup yields CDR1 LGHNA and CDR2 YNFKEQ. V shed 1 base and J 2 bases; nucleotides not matched to a gene: 6. CDR3 protein: CASSQVSTGGQETQYF. CDR3 nucleotide sequence: TGTGCCAGCAGCCAAGTCTCTACAGGGGGGCAAGAGACCCAGTACTTC.

The V gene is TRBV28, the J gene TRBJ1-5; D not certain. The germline V gene encodes CDR1 MDHEN and CDR2 SYDVKM. This CDR3 comprises 14 residues. Trimming cost V 6 bases and J 3 bases, with 12 bases left between them. The CDR3 reads CASRTSSLNQPQHF. Written as DNA, the CDR3 is TGTGCCAGCAGAACCTCCAGTCTCAATCAGCCCCAGCATTTT.

The chain combines TRBV6-1 with TRBJ2-4; 7 positions agree with TRBD1. This CDR3 has 14 residues. V shed 5 bases, J shed 7 bases, and the junction held 8 bases outside the gene matches. The germline gives CDR1 MNHNS, CDR2 SASEGT. The CDR3 loop reads CASSRGGEGNIQYF. The CDR3 nucleotides read TGTGCCAGCAGTCGAGGGGGCGAAGGGAACATTCAGTACTTC.

This chain joins TRBV11-1 and TRBJ2-5, with D perhaps matching TRBD1 or TRBD2 (5 bases each). The CDR3 is 13 amino acids. The ends were cut back, 5 bases at V and 7 bases at J, with 14 bases in the middle. Germline CDR1 and CDR2: SGHAT and FQDESV (reference sequence). DNA of the CDR3: TGTGCCAGCAGCCCAGGGACGATGGGGACCCAGTACTTC. It codes for CASSPGTMGTQYF.

The chain employs TRBV29-1 and TRBJ1-1; D not resolved. There are 13 residues in the CDR3. Germline-derived CDR1 and CDR2 are SQVTM and ANQGSEA. Trimming pared 6 bases from V and 2 bases from J, leaving 13 bases between. The CDR3 DNA sequence: TGCAGCGTAGGGCAGAGCAGAAACACTGAAGCTTTCTTT. As protein: CSVGQSRNTEAFF.

The gene calls are TRBV2 and TRBJ2-1; 7 bases are a match to TRBD1. V shed 4 bases and J 0 bases; nucleotides not matched to a gene: 0. The germline CDR1 and CDR2 sequences are SNHLY and FYNNEI. The CDR3 has 14 residues. CDR3 in DNA: TGTGCCAGCAGTGGGGACAGCTCCTACAATGAGCAGTTCTTC. It is translated as CASSGDSSYNEQFF.